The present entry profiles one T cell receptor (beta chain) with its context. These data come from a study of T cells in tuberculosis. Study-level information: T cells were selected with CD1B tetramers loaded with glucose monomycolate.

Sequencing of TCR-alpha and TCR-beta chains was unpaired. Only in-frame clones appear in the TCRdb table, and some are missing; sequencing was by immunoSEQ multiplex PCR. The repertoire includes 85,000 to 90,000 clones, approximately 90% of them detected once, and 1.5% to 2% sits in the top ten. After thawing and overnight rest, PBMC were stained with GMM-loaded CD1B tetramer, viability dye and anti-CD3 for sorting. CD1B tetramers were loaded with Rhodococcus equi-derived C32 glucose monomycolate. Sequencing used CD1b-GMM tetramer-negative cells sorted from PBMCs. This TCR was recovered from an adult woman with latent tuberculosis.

The CDR3 sequence is CASSSSGTSGGLSRTDTQYF. The CDR3 DNA reads TGTGCCAGCAGCTCCTCCGGGACTAGCGGGGGGTTGAGTCGGACAGATACGCAGTATTTT. The J gene is TRBJ2-3, the V gene TRBV7-6; TRBD2 matches 15 bases. This CDR3 contains 20 residues. Per the germline V gene, CDR1 is SGHVS and CDR2 is FNYEAQ. J was trimmed by 3 bases and V by 4 bases; bases with no gene match: 14. Combining the CDR3 with reference TRBV7-6 and TRBJ2-3 gives the whole variable domain GAGVSQSPRYKVTKRGQDVALRCDPISGHVSLYWYRQALGQGPEFLTYFNYEAQQDKSGLPNDRFSAERPEGSISTLTIQRTEQRDSAMYRCASSSSGTSGGLSRTDTQYFGPGTRLTVL.